The clone carrying this T cell receptor beta chain was detected only a few times. Its specificity is unknown. Libraries were prepared by immunoSEQ multiplex PCR; TCRdb keeps only in-frame clonotypes and omits some of them. The sample contains some 130,000 clones, 75% to 95% of which appear only once. The CDR3 has 15 residues. Germline CDR1 is LGHNA and CDR2 is YSLEER. Trimming removed 1 base from V and 7 bases from J, with 14 bases in between. This record comes from a study of T cell responses to AZD1222 COVID-19 vaccine. Across the study: Whether given at about 4 or about 12 weeks, second doses were pooled. General observations from the study: Among those given AZD1222, only 6 or 7 were seropositive at baseline. Donors were chiefly white British, with a greater number of females, and clonal diversity was perhaps underestimated. Nearly half of spike-specific TCRs reportedly target variant regions that are unmutated in the B.1.351 and B.1.1.7 variants.

Sequenced material: peripheral blood, taken on day 0 of AZD1222 vaccination. This receptor was obtained from an adult in good health. The gene calls are TRBV4-3 and TRBJ2-1; D possibly matches TRBD1 or TRBD2 (5 bases each). The chain's CDR3 is CASSQARDPQNEQFF. DNA for the CDR3: TGCGCCAGCAGCCAAGCCAGGGACCCACAAAATGAGCAGTTCTTC.